A selection of T cell receptor beta chains follows, all from one sample in a study of graft-versus-host responses after intestinal transplantation. The antigens for these receptors are not known. Profiled with immunoSEQ multiplex PCR; TCRdb holds only in-frame clones, not every one. The table has about 120,000 clones, 85% to 95% seen once. The specimen comprised unstimulated CD8+ T cells sorted from spleen or lymph node cells, sampled before transplant. These receptors all come from a human donor who was the organ donor for an intestinal transplant. The CDR3 runs from the conserved cysteine through the conserved F or W. A D gene is named only where the DNA matches it firmly.

d_call cdr3_length j_call v_call cdr3_aa cdr3_nt
. 13 TRBJ2-7 TRBV7-9 CASSLAQPHEQYF TGTGCCAGCAGCTTAGCACAGCCTCATGAGCAGTACTTC
TRBD2 17 TRBJ2-1 TRBV4-3 CASSQAVLAGGGDEQFF TGCGCCAGCAGCCAAGCCGTACTAGCGGGAGGAGGTGATGAGCAGTTCTTC
. 16 TRBJ2-1 TRBV27 CASSLWPYSSYNEQFF TGTGCCAGCAGTTTATGGCCGTATTCGTCCTACAATGAGCAGTTCTTC
TRBD2 16 TRBJ2-1 TRBV4-3 CASSQDRTSGSNEQFF TGCGCCAGCAGCCAAGATAGAACTAGCGGGAGCAATGAGCAGTTCTTC
. 15 TRBJ2-1 TRBV9 CASSVGGLALDEQFF TGTGCCAGCAGCGTAGGGGGACTGGCCTTAGATGAGCAGTTCTTC
. 16 TRBJ1-5 TRBV4-1 CASSPGSQAFNQPQHF TGCGCCAGCAGCCCAGGGTCGCAAGCTTTCAATCAGCCCCAGCATTTT
TRBD1 15 TRBJ2-7 TRBV6-1 CASRRGTGATREQYF TGTGCCAGCAGGAGAGGGACAGGGGCGACGAGAGAGCAGTACTTC
. 14 TRBJ2-7 TRBV5-1 CASSPRGTDVEQYF TGCGCCAGCAGCCCACGGGGGACGGACGTCGAGCAGTACTTC
TRBD1 15 TRBJ2-5 TRBV5-6 CASSLGQGARETQYF TGTGCCAGCAGCTTGGGGCAGGGGGCGCGGGAGACCCAGTACTTC
. 11 TRBJ2-7 TRBV28 CATLVGYEQYF TGTGCCACCCTAGTAGGGTACGAGCAGTACTTC